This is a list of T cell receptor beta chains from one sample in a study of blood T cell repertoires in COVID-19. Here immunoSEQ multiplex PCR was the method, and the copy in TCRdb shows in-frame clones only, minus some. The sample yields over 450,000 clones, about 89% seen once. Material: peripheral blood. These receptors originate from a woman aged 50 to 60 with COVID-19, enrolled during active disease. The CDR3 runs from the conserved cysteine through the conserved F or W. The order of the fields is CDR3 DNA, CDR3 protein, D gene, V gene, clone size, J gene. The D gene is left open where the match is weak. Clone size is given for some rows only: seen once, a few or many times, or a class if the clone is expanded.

cdr3_nt: TGTGCCAGCAGCCATAAGGGTAGACTAGCGGGGTCCTCCACAGATACGCAGTATTTT; cdr3_aa: CASSHKGRLAGSSTDTQYF; d_call: TRBD2; v_call: TRBV6-2/TRBV6-3; clone_size: -; j_call: TRBJ2-3
cdr3_nt: TGTGCCAGCAGCTCCGACAGGAGTATAGGGGGTGAGCAGTTCTTC; cdr3_aa: CASSSDRSIGGEQFF; d_call: -; v_call: TRBV5-4; clone_size: -; j_call: TRBJ2-1
cdr3_nt: TGTGCCTCACGAGGGGGCTATGGCTACACCTTC; cdr3_aa: CASRGGYGYTF; d_call: -; v_call: TRBV10-3; clone_size: -; j_call: TRBJ1-2
cdr3_nt: TGTGCCAGCAGTTTGGGGCAGGGGGCCTCCAATGAGCAGTTCTTC; cdr3_aa: CASSLGQGASNEQFF; d_call: TRBD1; v_call: TRBV27; clone_size: -; j_call: TRBJ2-1
cdr3_nt: TGTGCCAGCAGCCCTGGGGGGGACACCGGGGAGCTGTTTTTT; cdr3_aa: CASSPGGDTGELFF; d_call: TRBD2; v_call: TRBV28; clone_size: -; j_call: TRBJ2-2
cdr3_nt: TGCAGCGTTGAAGACGGGACAGCTTCTAACTATGGCTACACCTTC; cdr3_aa: CSVEDGTASNYGYTF; d_call: TRBD1; v_call: TRBV29-1; clone_size: -; j_call: TRBJ1-2
cdr3_nt: TGTGCCTGGAGCGTCATGGGAGGACGCTACACCTTC; cdr3_aa: CAWSVMGGRYTF; d_call: -; v_call: TRBV30; clone_size: -; j_call: TRBJ1-2
cdr3_nt: TGTGCCAGCAGCCAACTCTATGGCTACACCTTC; cdr3_aa: CASSQLYGYTF; d_call: -; v_call: TRBV3-1/TRBV3-2; clone_size: -; j_call: TRBJ1-2
cdr3_nt: TGTGCCAGCAGGACAGGGACAGGGCACGGCTACACCTTC; cdr3_aa: CASRTGTGHGYTF; d_call: TRBD1; v_call: TRBV5-5; clone_size: -; j_call: TRBJ1-2
cdr3_nt: TGTGCCAGCACCCCAGGAGGGAGACGGGCTTTCTTT; cdr3_aa: CASTPGGRRAFF; d_call: -; v_call: TRBV12-3/TRBV12-4; clone_size: once; j_call: TRBJ1-1
cdr3_nt: TGTGCCAGCAGCTCTCTACAGGGGCGGGAAGGCTACACCTTC; cdr3_aa: CASSSLQGREGYTF; d_call: TRBD1; v_call: TRBV7-9; clone_size: -; j_call: TRBJ1-2
cdr3_nt: TGTGCCAGCAGTACGGGGACTAGTAGAGATACGCAGTATTTT; cdr3_aa: CASSTGTSRDTQYF; d_call: TRBD2; v_call: TRBV6-6; clone_size: -; j_call: TRBJ2-3
cdr3_nt: TGTGCCAGCCAAGATAGACTCAACACTGAAGCTTTCTTT; cdr3_aa: CASQDRLNTEAFF; d_call: -; v_call: TRBV5-4; clone_size: -; j_call: TRBJ1-1
cdr3_nt: TGTGCCAGCAGCCCCCAGGGGACCGGGGAGCTGTTTTTT; cdr3_aa: CASSPQGTGELFF; d_call: -; v_call: TRBV27; clone_size: -; j_call: TRBJ2-2
cdr3_nt: TGTGCCAGCAGCTCCCCCGCGGGACAGGGGGCTGATGAGCAGTTCTTC; cdr3_aa: CASSSPAGQGADEQFF; d_call: TRBD1; v_call: TRBV13; clone_size: -; j_call: TRBJ2-1
cdr3_nt: TGTGCCAGCAGCATAGACAGTTCTGGGGCCAACGTCCTGACTTTC; cdr3_aa: CASSIDSSGANVLTF; d_call: -; v_call: TRBV11-2; clone_size: -; j_call: TRBJ2-6
cdr3_nt: TGTGCCAGCAGTTACGGGCTAGCGGTATACAATGAGCAGTTCTTC; cdr3_aa: CASSYGLAVYNEQFF; d_call: TRBD2; v_call: TRBV6-6; clone_size: -; j_call: TRBJ2-1
cdr3_nt: TGTGCCACCAAGGGGGATAGGGGACGAACAACTGAAGCTTTCTTT; cdr3_aa: CATKGDRGRTTEAFF; d_call: -; v_call: TRBV10-3; clone_size: -; j_call: TRBJ1-1
cdr3_nt: TGTGCCAGCAGGACTAGCGGGTACAATGAGCAGTTCTTC; cdr3_aa: CASRTSGYNEQFF; d_call: TRBD2; v_call: TRBV6-5; clone_size: -; j_call: TRBJ2-1
cdr3_nt: TGTGCCAGCAGCAAGGAGCCTACTGAAGAGACCCAGTACTTC; cdr3_aa: CASSKEPTEETQYF; d_call: -; v_call: TRBV3-1/TRBV3-2; clone_size: -; j_call: TRBJ2-5
cdr3_nt: TGTGCCACCAAGGGGGGGGCGAGGCAGCCCCAGCATTTT; cdr3_aa: CATKGGARQPQHF; d_call: -; v_call: TRBV6-5; clone_size: once; j_call: TRBJ1-5
cdr3_nt: TGTGCCAGCACGGGTGGGACTGAAGCTTTCTTT; cdr3_aa: CASTGGTEAFF; d_call: -; v_call: TRBV5-4; clone_size: -; j_call: TRBJ1-1
cdr3_nt: TGTGCCAGCAGCGGGACTAGCGGGGATACCTACGAGCAGTACTTC; cdr3_aa: CASSGTSGDTYEQYF; d_call: TRBD2; v_call: TRBV3-1/TRBV3-2; clone_size: -; j_call: TRBJ2-7
cdr3_nt: TGCGCCAGCAGCTTGGAGCAACTAGCGGGGGGGCGATTGAGTGCAGATACGCAGTATTTT; cdr3_aa: CASSLEQLAGGRLSADTQYF; d_call: TRBD2; v_call: TRBV5-1; clone_size: -; j_call: TRBJ2-3
cdr3_nt: TGCGCCAGCAGTGACGGCGGGGGGGCGTCTGATACGCAGTATTTT; cdr3_aa: CASSDGGGASDTQYF; d_call: TRBD2; v_call: TRBV10-2; clone_size: -; j_call: TRBJ2-3
cdr3_nt: TGTGCCAGCTCACTTACAGGGGGCGGATTCCATGAGCAGTTCTTC; cdr3_aa: CASSLTGGGFHEQFF; d_call: TRBD1; v_call: TRBV18; clone_size: -; j_call: TRBJ2-1
cdr3_nt: TGTGCCAGCAGCCTACAGGGGAACCCGAACTACGAGCAGTACTTC; cdr3_aa: CASSLQGNPNYEQYF; d_call: TRBD1; v_call: TRBV5-5; clone_size: -; j_call: TRBJ2-7
cdr3_nt: TGTGCCAGCAGCGCCCCGCTAGCGGGGGACACAGATACGCAGTATTTT; cdr3_aa: CASSAPLAGDTDTQYF; d_call: TRBD2; v_call: TRBV9; clone_size: -; j_call: TRBJ2-3
cdr3_nt: TGTGCCATCAGTTTTGGGGGGGACTATGGCTACACCTTC; cdr3_aa: CAISFGGDYGYTF; d_call: -; v_call: TRBV10-3; clone_size: few; j_call: TRBJ1-2
cdr3_nt: TGTGCCAGTAGTATGGGAAGGGACAGCTATGGCTACACCTTC; cdr3_aa: CASSMGRDSYGYTF; d_call: TRBD1; v_call: TRBV19; clone_size: few; j_call: TRBJ1-2
cdr3_nt: TGTGCCAGCAGTTCGGACCGGACAGGGCGTTATGGCTACACCTTC; cdr3_aa: CASSSDRTGRYGYTF; d_call: TRBD1; v_call: TRBV27; clone_size: -; j_call: TRBJ1-2
cdr3_nt: TGTGCCAGCAGCAGCCGACAAGTCACCGGGGAGCTGTTTTTT; cdr3_aa: CASSSRQVTGELFF; d_call: -; v_call: TRBV7-7; clone_size: -; j_call: TRBJ2-2
cdr3_nt: TGTGCCAGCAGCTCAAGGGGGGGAGACGCGGACGAGCAGTACTTC; cdr3_aa: CASSSRGGDADEQYF; d_call: -; v_call: TRBV7-2; clone_size: -; j_call: TRBJ2-7
cdr3_nt: TGTGCCAGTAGTATTGGGGTGGACAGTGAAAAACTGTTTTTT; cdr3_aa: CASSIGVDSEKLFF; d_call: -; v_call: TRBV19; clone_size: -; j_call: TRBJ1-4
cdr3_nt: TGCAGCGTTGCTGGGAGTGCAACTAATGAAAAACTGTTTTTT; cdr3_aa: CSVAGSATNEKLFF; d_call: -; v_call: TRBV29-1; clone_size: -; j_call: TRBJ1-4
cdr3_nt: TGTGCCAGCAGCTTAGGAGAGCGGGGCCCCTACGAGCAGTACTTC; cdr3_aa: CASSLGERGPYEQYF; d_call: TRBD2; v_call: TRBV11-3; clone_size: -; j_call: TRBJ2-7
cdr3_nt: TGTGCCAGTAGTATAGGAAGACAGGGGATGGGAGCTTTCTTT; cdr3_aa: CASSIGRQGMGAFF; d_call: TRBD1; v_call: TRBV19; clone_size: -; j_call: TRBJ1-1
cdr3_nt: TGTGCCAGCAGCCCCTGGGACAGATCCTACGAGCAGTACTTC; cdr3_aa: CASSPWDRSYEQYF; d_call: TRBD1; v_call: TRBV5-8; clone_size: -; j_call: TRBJ2-7
cdr3_nt: TGTGCCAGCAGTGAAGGGGGGGGCACTAGCACAGATACGCAGTATTTT; cdr3_aa: CASSEGGGTSTDTQYF; d_call: -; v_call: TRBV2; clone_size: -; j_call: TRBJ2-3
cdr3_nt: TGTGCCAGCAGCCCCTACCCAAAGAACACTGAAGCTTTCTTT; cdr3_aa: CASSPYPKNTEAFF; d_call: -; v_call: TRBV9; clone_size: once; j_call: TRBJ1-1
cdr3_nt: TGCAGCGTGACAGAAACCGGGGAGCTGTTTTTT; cdr3_aa: CSVTETGELFF; d_call: -; v_call: TRBV29-1; clone_size: -; j_call: TRBJ2-2